This T cell receptor (beta chain) came from a study of T-cell memory formation after mild COVID-19 (dated by TCRdb to the early 2020s). Turning to the overall study: TCR sequence clusters from the two donors were found to be largely donor specific. In a couple of donors, T-cell clones that expanded and contracted after mild COVID-19 were tracked by sequencing TCRalpha and TCRbeta repertoires over time. The cohort was made up of two young adult volunteers, one female and one male, who were previously healthy. Beyond this particular receptor, the publication reports: Some responding clones were detected in pre-infection memory, which suggested that pre-existing cross-reactive memory T cells had joined the SARS-CoV-2 response. Contracting CD4+ clones were found mainly in CM and EM memory subsets, while CD8+ clones were enriched in EMRA. SARS-CoV-2 specificity of the second-wave clones peaking on day 37 was not confirmed. Only a couple of mild cases were covered in the study, and larger cohorts including severe cases with pre-infection samples were considered necessary. Balanced CD4/CD8 phenotypes were observed for clones contracting from day 15 to 85, whereas a bias towards CD4+ was observed for a second wave of clones expanding from day 15 to 37.

The instrument was an Illumina NovaSeq 6000. Using 5'RACE with constant-segment primers, TCRalpha and TCRbeta cDNA libraries were constructed, with sample barcodes and unique molecular identifiers added in the process. Trizol reagent was used to extract RNA from every sample. Library amplification was performed in two PCR steps, and a second sample barcode and Illumina TruSeq adapters were introduced in the second step. Sequencing of the libraries was done on an Illumina NovaSeq, producing 2 x 150 bp paired-end reads. The original pipeline was this. The reads were demultiplexed and collapsed into UMI-guided consensus sequences using migec v1.2.7. With mixcr v2.1.11, UMI consensuses were aligned to TRA and TRB V and J templates and assembled into clonotypes. A clonotype was counted as expanded or contracted only if both edgeR and NoisET called the change significant, with noise models trained on biological replicates. edgeR calls used a false discovery rate-adjusted p below 0.01 and a log2 fold-change threshold of 1. As an exploratory analysis of dynamics, max-normalized trajectories of the 1000 most abundant clonotypes were examined by PCA with hierarchical clustering. Each responding clone was given a CD4 or CD8 phenotype based on the CD4+ and CD8+ repertoires, which had been sequenced separately. TCRdb trimmed the raw reads at Q25, called clones with MiXCR and kept productive beta chains. Each entry merges the rows of one CDR3 protein and shows their most common DNA and genes. The authors' filters were not applied to this entry. This sample is represented by 550,000 to 650,000 distinct CDR3 sequences; around 16% of them were singletons. The ten largest clonotypes hold around 8.1% of the sample.

Ficoll-Paque density gradient centrifugation was the method used to isolate PBMCs. The CDR3, from cysteine to phenylalanine, totals 16 residues. Only the CDR3 DNA is retained, 48 bases long and in frame from the first base. In the germline V gene, CDR1 corresponds to SGHTA and CDR2 to FQGNSA. Here V drops 5 bases and J drops 5 bases, and the junction holds 12 bases not matched to any gene. This clonotype was found a few times. The target of this receptor is not known. No much larger clone exists at a distance of one base, and base qualities are not known. The rearranged chain carries TRBV7-2 and TRBJ2-1; 7 central nucleotides agree with TRBD2. Sequenced material: PBMCs or a T cell subset sorted from them (not recorded which). The receptor comes from an adult woman who had mild COVID-19 (a few samples of this study predate the infection). The sample titles of this study are shuffled in the database, so cell type and time point are left out; the donor was told from shared clones. Here is the DNA: TGTGCCAGCAGCCCTAGGAAACTAGCGAGGGACAATGAGCAGTTCTTC. This sequence encodes CASSPRKLARDNEQFF.